This T cell receptor (beta chain) came from a study of CD8+ T cells in alopecia areata. The study's findings and limits: A great number of expanded lesional clones endured in scalp and blood during tofacitinib. Uncertainty about whether baseline CD8+ expansion is linked to response remains, with one nonresponder.

V dropped 1 base and J dropped 4; count of bases not matched to a gene: 12. The CDR3 is 17 amino acids. Looked up from germline, CDR1 is MGHRA and CDR2 is YSYEKL. With regard to this clone: Its antigen remains unidentified.

Indicated treatment: oral pan-JAK inhibitor, 5-10 mg twice daily. Reverse transcribed after extraction, RNA yielded cDNA as the sequencing template. Profiling relied on immunoSEQ multiplex PCR, and the TCRdb table lists in-frame clones only, not all of them. The table shows 200,000 or so clones, with about 62% occurring only once. Sequenced here: CD4+ T cells sorted from blood, sampled at week 24, from a patient treated with tofacitinib. The source of this sequence is a human donor with alopecia areata. V and J are TRBV4-1 and TRBJ1-2, with 7 bases that match TRBD1. CDR3 sequence (DNA): TGCGCCAGCAGCCAAGGGCTGCAGGGGGGTCACGGCTATGGCTACACCTTC. It translates to CASSQGLQGGHGYGYTF.